This paragraph covers one TCR beta chain sequence. This clonotype has at least ten counts. There is no known antigen for this receptor. Within one base of it there is no much larger clone, and no base qualities were kept. Unsorted PBMC libraries were generated from 2 million PBMCs stored in RNAlater at -80 °C until RNA extraction. Multiple sclerosis patients were enrolled in a US clinical protocol evaluating disease progression by magnetic resonance imaging. Peripheral blood was subjected to Ficoll-Hypaque density gradient centrifugation to isolate PBMCs, which were then cryopreserved in liquid nitrogen. CDR1 and CDR2, looked up from the germline V gene, are SGDLS and YYNGEE. From the cysteine up to the phenylalanine, the CDR3 has a length of 16 residues. The sequence is cut down to CDR3 DNA, 48 bases in frame from base 1. V was cut back by 4 bases and J by 0 bases, leaving a gap of 13 bases between them.

cDNA was synthesized by template-switch 5'RACE using a primer with a 10-nucleotide random unique molecular identifier that tagged each TCR transcript. Each sequencing run produced over 170 million TCR-beta sequences covering 15-18 subjects. The RNeasy kit was used for extraction of total RNA. The KAPA Real-time Library Amplification kit was used to amplify TCR-beta VDJ regions with primers for the TCR constant region and the 5'RACE anchor. Sample indexes and Illumina adaptors were added in a first PCR, and a second PCR then increased library yield. The roughly 650 bp TCR product was size-selected on a 2% E-gel SizeSelection system after Ampure bead purification. Library quality was checked on a Bioanalyzer, concentration was measured with Qubit, and libraries were quantified with the Kapa Library Quantification kit before pooling. Libraries were sequenced paired-end 2 x 150 bp on an Illumina HiSeq 2500. To increase sequence diversity, roughly 25-31% phiX was spiked into each library pool. As for the original processing: Quality-filtered reads were processed with the UMI-based MiGEC pipeline, and over 90% of raw TCR sequences were removed by the MiGEC pipeline during error correction. VDJ genes were aligned to IMGT germline references, and clonotypes were defined by unique CDR3 amino acid sequence plus V-J genes. Clonal expansion, Shannon diversity and CDR3 relatedness were evaluated with VDJtools (CalcPairwiseDistances, ClusterSamples), while phylogenetic trees were built in CLCbio workbench. Clones with at least 8 unique UMIs were defined as expanded, with this threshold being based on coefficient-of-variation modelling across technical triplicates. TCRdb reprocessing: public reads trimmed at Q25 with fastp, clones called with MiXCR, in-frame beta chains kept. Rows merge per CDR3 protein into single entries with the most common DNA and genes. TCRdb's processing, not the authors' own work, is the source of the V and J calls. In all, the sample holds some 57,000 distinct CDR3 sequences, and around 4.8% of those were seen once. The ten largest clones represent around 3.4% of the sample.

These data are taken from a study of neurological immune-mediated disorders (dated by TCRdb to about 2019). With regard to the full study: Of the 35 or so multiple sclerosis patients, around 30 had relapsing-remitting MS and 3 had secondary progressive MS. Peripheral blood TCR-beta repertoires from patients with HTLV-I-associated myelopathy (HAM/TSP), patients with multiple sclerosis, and healthy controls were compared in the study using UMI-based sequencing. Longitudinal samples, technical triplicates and paired sorted CD4+ and CD8+ T-cell subsets, alongside PBMC samples, were included among the roughly 100 TCR-beta libraries. The cohort comprised some 71 subjects: roughly 15 HAM/TSP patients, approximately 34 multiple sclerosis patients and about 20 healthy controls.

Results and caveats for the whole study, not just this receptor: TCR clonal expansion was greatest in HAM/TSP patients and smallest in MS patients, who ranked below even healthy controls. Across subjects, expanded clones never shared an identical CDR3 amino acid sequence, which suggests that the TCR-beta repertoires in every group were private. The MS cluster showed no association with clinical or MRI features, and the authors stated that larger cohorts are needed. In phylogenetic analysis, the repertoires of 18 of 34 MS patients grouped into a cluster of related CDR3 sequences, which suggests a possible signature at the repertoire level.

The rearranged segments are TRBV9 and TRBJ2-2, with TRBD1 tentatively as D gene (6 bases match). The material sequenced was PBMCs. The receptor's source is a woman aged 45-65 years with multiple sclerosis. The nucleotide sequence is TGTGCCAGCAGCCTCGTTGGGACACCGAACACCGGGGAGCTGTTTTTT. Its product reads: CASSLVGTPNTGELFF.